A selection of T cell receptor beta chains follows, all from one sample in a study of shared clonotypes between healthy human individuals. Method: immunoSEQ multiplex PCR; TCRdb's copy keeps in-frame clones and lacks some. The table has 550,000 to 700,000 clones, around three quarters seen once. Sequencing used memory CD4+ T cells sorted from blood. These receptors originate from a woman aged 25 to 39 in good health. CDR3s include the opening cysteine and the closing phenylalanine or tryptophan. The D gene is left open where the match is weak. Where a row states a size, it is once, few, many or the class of an expanded clone; other rows omit it.

J: TRBJ2-1; V: TRBV7-3; D: TRBD2; size: NA; DNA: TGTGCCAGCAGCTTCCGTGCTAGCGGGAGGGTCTATCCCAATGAGCAGTTCTTC; CDR3: CASSFRASGRVYPNEQFF
J: TRBJ2-1; V: TRBV7-2; D: TRBD2; size: NA; DNA: TGTGCCAGCAGCACTCAGCGGGATACCAAGCAGTTCTTC; CDR3: CASSTQRDTKQFF
J: TRBJ2-7; V: TRBV6-1; D: TRBD2; size: many; DNA: TGTGCCAGCAGTGGACCCGGGACTAGCGGGAGGTACGAGCAGTACTTC; CDR3: CASSGPGTSGRYEQYF
J: TRBJ1-2; V: TRBV27; D: NA; size: once; DNA: TGTGCCAGCAGACCCTCCTTGGGGTATGGCTACACCTTC; CDR3: CASRPSLGYGYTF
J: TRBJ2-4; V: TRBV28; D: TRBD2; size: NA; DNA: TGTGCCAGCAGTCATAAGAAAGCGGGAGGTAAAAACATTCAGTACTTC; CDR3: CASSHKKAGGKNIQYF
J: TRBJ2-6; V: TRBV9; D: TRBD1; size: many; DNA: TGTGCCAGCAGCGTGGGGGCCAGACAGGGGGCCTCTGGGGCCAACGTCCTGACTTTC; CDR3: CASSVGARQGASGANVLTF
J: TRBJ2-1; V: TRBV25-1; D: NA; size: NA; DNA: TGTGCCAGCAGCCCTGGCAGGGCGACCTACAATGAGCAGTTCTTC; CDR3: CASSPGRATYNEQFF
J: TRBJ2-7; V: TRBV21-1; D: NA; size: NA; DNA: TGTGCCAGCAGCAAAGTCCAGGGTGGAACCTACGAGCAGTACTTC; CDR3: CASSKVQGGTYEQYF
J: TRBJ2-1; V: TRBV2; D: NA; size: NA; DNA: TGTGCCAGCAGGAGGGAGGTCGGGTTGGATGAGCAGTTCTTC; CDR3: CASRREVGLDEQFF
J: TRBJ2-3; V: TRBV19; D: NA; size: NA; DNA: TGTGCCAGTAGTATTCGGGGGCTGGGCACAGATACGCAGTATTTT; CDR3: CASSIRGLGTDTQYF
J: TRBJ1-3; V: TRBV5-1; D: NA; size: NA; DNA: TGCGCCAGCAGCTTGGTTTACAGGGACTCTGGAAACACCATATATTTT; CDR3: CASSLVYRDSGNTIYF
J: TRBJ1-4; V: TRBV27; D: TRBD1; size: NA; DNA: TGTGCCAGCAGTTCCGGGACAGGGGTTTTCAAACTGTTTTTT; CDR3: CASSSGTGVFKLFF
J: TRBJ2-2; V: TRBV7-6; D: TRBD2; size: NA; DNA: TGTGCCAGCAGCTTCGGGCGGGAGAGCACCGGGGAGCTGTTTTTT; CDR3: CASSFGRESTGELFF
J: TRBJ2-1; V: TRBV11-2; D: NA; size: NA; DNA: TGTGCCAGCAGCTTTCAGGACAATGAGCAGTTCTTC; CDR3: CASSFQDNEQFF
J: TRBJ2-5; V: TRBV5-1; D: NA; size: NA; DNA: TGCGCCAGCAGCTTGGGTTGGGAGACCCAGTACTTC; CDR3: CASSLGWETQYF
J: TRBJ2-1; V: TRBV5-1; D: NA; size: few; DNA: TGCGCCAGCACGGCGGGGAACACCTACAATGAGCAGTTCTTC; CDR3: CASTAGNTYNEQFF
J: TRBJ1-1; V: TRBV29-1; D: NA; size: NA; DNA: TGCAGCGTTGACAGGGGCGGAGGGTACACTGAAGCTTTCTTT; CDR3: CSVDRGGGYTEAFF
J: TRBJ1-1; V: TRBV19; D: NA; size: NA; DNA: TGTGCCAGTATCGGGTTGAACACTGAAGCTTTCTTT; CDR3: CASIGLNTEAFF
J: TRBJ2-7; V: TRBV19; D: TRBD2; size: once; DNA: TGTGCCAGTAGTATAGATTCTGGCCCTAGCGGGAGTAGTGAGCAGTACTTC; CDR3: CASSIDSGPSGSSEQYF
J: TRBJ1-2; V: TRBV5-1; D: TRBD1; size: NA; DNA: TGCGCCAGCAGCTCCGGGACAGGGCTGAACTATGGCTACACCTTC; CDR3: CASSSGTGLNYGYTF